These 4 T cell receptor beta chains share one sample of origin, sequenced in a study of patients and donors after allogeneic stem cell transplantation. TCRdb re-called the RT-PCR reads through MiXCR, storing one row per CDR3 protein. The repertoire holds fewer than 500,000 distinct CDR3 sequences, under 20% seen once, with less than 8.5% in the top ten. The sequencing sample was made of blood, either unsorted or a sorted T cell fraction (not recorded which). These TCRs come from a human donor who was either an allogeneic HSCT recipient or a stem cell or donor lymphocyte infusion donor (not recorded which). It is not recorded whose cells these are; they may come from a transplant donor.

This clonotype has just a few counts. DNA for the CDR3: TGTGCCAGCAGCGTACTTCAAGCGGGAGCGCAGTTCTTC. It codes for CASSVLQAGAQFF. The V call is TRBV5-6, the J call TRBJ2-1, with TRBD2 matching over 8 bases. Trimming took 4 bases from V and 12 from J; bases not matched to a gene: 9. The CDR3 covers 13 residues. Germline V gene lookup returns CDR1 SGHDT and CDR2 YYEEEE.

V usage is TRBV11-1 and J usage is TRBJ2-3, with D perhaps assigned TRBD1 or TRBD2 (5 bases each). Trimming took 2 bases from V and 0 from J, leaving 12 bases between them. Germline V gene sequence: CDR1 SGHAT, CDR2 FQDESV (reference sequence). The CDR3 totals 16 residues. The CDR3 coding sequence is TGTGCCAGCAGCTTACGAGGGACCCTCAGCACAGATACGCAGTATTTT. Its translation: CASSLRGTLSTDTQYF.

V usage is TRBV4-1 and J usage is TRBJ2-4; D gene uncertain. This CDR3 has 16 residues. Trimming took 0 bases from V and 2 from J, leaving 11 bases between them. The germline CDR1 and CDR2 sequences are MGHRA and YSYEKL. CDR3 coding DNA: TGCGCCAGCAGCCAAGATCGTGGTGGATCCAAAAACATTCAGTACTTC. Amino acid sequence: CASSQDRGGSKNIQYF.

The sample holds a few counts of this clonotype. The genes are TRBV3-1 and TRBJ2-3, with 11 bases lining up with TRBD1. The CDR3 spans 15 residues. The germline V gene has CDR1 LGHDT and CDR2 YNNKEL (reference sequence). V was clipped by 0 bases and J by 5 bases; unmatched bases: 1. The CDR3 region has the DNA TGTGCCAGCAGCCAAGAGGGACAGGGGGTAGATACGCAGTATTTT. This sequence encodes CASSQEGQGVDTQYF.